The rows below give T cell receptor beta chains drawn from one sample of a study of PD-1 blockade in classical Hodgkin lymphoma. TCRdb keeps only in-frame clones here, not all; method: immunoSEQ multiplex PCR. The table lists around 27,000 clones, roughly 85% of them singletons. The sequenced sample was CD4+ T cells from blood, obtained before the fourth cycle of nivolumab. These TCRs come from a human donor with classical Hodgkin lymphoma. CDR3s include the opening cysteine and the closing phenylalanine or tryptophan. The D gene is left open where the match is weak. Size is omitted from some rows. Given values are once, few, many or a class for expanded clones.

cdr3_aa cdr3_nt j_call d_call v_call clone_size
CASSSPGRRTNEQFF TGTGCCAGCAGCTCCCCGGGCCGACGTACCAATGAGCAGTTCTTC TRBJ2-1 NA TRBV7-2 once
CASSYSAQLNTVEQFF TGTGCCAGCAGTTACTCGGCCCAGTTAAACACTGTTGAGCAGTTCTTC TRBJ2-1 NA TRBV6-5 NA
CASQGTYNTGELFF TGTGCCAGCCAAGGGACATACAACACCGGGGAGCTGTTTTTT TRBJ2-2 NA TRBV27 NA
CASSPNRGSETQYF TGTGCCAGCTCACCCAACAGGGGGTCAGAGACCCAGTACTTC TRBJ2-5 TRBD1 TRBV18 NA
CASSLDSGVSSYEQYF TGCGCCAGCAGCTTGGATAGCGGGGTCAGCTCCTACGAGCAGTACTTC TRBJ2-7 TRBD2 TRBV5-1 NA
CASSLEAGDPLFYEQYF TGTGCCAGCAGCTTAGAGGCCGGGGACCCCTTGTTCTACGAGCAGTACTTC TRBJ2-7 NA TRBV11-2 NA
CASSLNLAGGNEQFF TGTGCCAGCAGCTTAAACCTAGCGGGGGGGAATGAGCAGTTCTTC TRBJ2-1 TRBD2 TRBV7-2 NA
CATSSSGRAGEQYF TGTGCCACCAGTTCTAGCGGGAGGGCAGGTGAGCAGTACTTC TRBJ2-7 TRBD2 TRBV15 NA
CASSIPGLKGRTEAFF TGTGCCAGCAGCATACCGGGCCTAAAAGGGAGGACTGAAGCTTTCTTT TRBJ1-1 NA TRBV5-5 NA
CASSLEGTAGEKLFF TGCGCCAGCAGCTTGGAAGGTACAGCCGGGGAAAAACTGTTTTTT TRBJ1-4 NA TRBV5-1 NA
CASNSGGGYGYTF TGTGCCAGCAACTCAGGGGGTGGCTATGGCTACACCTTC TRBJ1-2 TRBD1 TRBV28 NA
CASSLGGGQANSPLHF TGCGCCAGCAGCTTGGGAGGGGGCCAAGCTAATTCACCCCTCCACTTT TRBJ1-6 TRBD1 TRBV5-1 NA
CASSLVGQSSNQPQHF TGTGCCAGCAGCTTAGTTGGCCAGAGTAGCAATCAGCCCCAGCATTTT TRBJ1-5 NA TRBV7-2 NA
CASSSGRTDTQYF TGTGCCAGCAGTAGCGGGAGAACAGATACGCAGTATTTT TRBJ2-3 TRBD2 TRBV11-3 NA
CASSELRTGKLATNEKLFF TGCGCCAGCAGTGAACTAAGGACAGGGAAGTTGGCAACTAATGAAAAACTGTTTTTT TRBJ1-4 TRBD1 TRBV10-2 NA
CASSLESGIGEQYF TGTGCCAGCAGCTTAGAATCGGGGATCGGGGAGCAGTACTTC TRBJ2-7 NA TRBV7-9 few
CASSPWTSGISSYNEQFF TGCGCCAGCAGCCCCTGGACTAGCGGGATCTCCTCCTACAATGAGCAGTTCTTC TRBJ2-1 TRBD2 TRBV5-1 NA
CASSTSGRGEQFF TGTGCCAGCAGTACTAGCGGGAGAGGGGAGCAGTTCTTC TRBJ2-1 TRBD2 TRBV6-4 NA
CASSPPGTGNYEQYF TGTGCCAGCTCACCCCCAGGGACAGGGAACTACGAGCAGTACTTC TRBJ2-7 TRBD1 TRBV18 NA
CAWTGVAKNIQYF TGTGCCTGGACCGGGGTGGCCAAAAACATTCAGTACTTC TRBJ2-4 NA TRBV30 NA
CASSEFERTSF TGTGCCAGCAGTGAATTTGAGCGGACCTCCTTC TRBJ1-2 NA TRBV2 few
CASSPLRGALEQYF TGTGCCAGCAGCCCCCTCCGCGGGGCTCTCGAGCAGTACTTC TRBJ2-7 NA TRBV4-2 NA
CSVPNRDRGLDTEAFF TGCAGCGTCCCAAACCGGGACAGGGGGTTGGACACTGAAGCTTTCTTT TRBJ1-1 TRBD1 TRBV29-1 NA
CASSFLENYGYTF TGTGCCAGCAGTTTCCTTGAAAACTATGGCTACACCTTC TRBJ1-2 NA TRBV28 once
CASSERLRDYLPYNEQFF TGTGCCAGCAGTGAGCGTCTTAGGGACTACCTTCCCTACAATGAGCAGTTCTTC TRBJ2-1 TRBD2 TRBV6-1 NA
CASSPRTGVGNTIYF TGTGCCAGCTCACCCCGGACAGGGGTTGGAAACACCATATATTTT TRBJ1-3 TRBD1 TRBV18 NA
CASSFNGGQGAEAFF TGTGCCAGCAGCTTCAATGGGGGACAGGGGGCTGAAGCTTTCTTT TRBJ1-1 TRBD1 TRBV11-2 NA
CASSLAGNTIYF TGCGCCAGCAGCTTGGCTGGAAACACCATATATTTT TRBJ1-3 NA TRBV5-1 NA
CSPLPGDNEQFF TGCAGCCCCCTTCCCGGTGACAATGAGCAGTTCTTC TRBJ2-1 NA TRBV29-1 NA
CASSPALVPYEQYF TGTGCCAGCAGCCCGGCTCTGGTTCCCTACGAGCAGTACTTC TRBJ2-7 NA TRBV6-5 NA
CASSEQWGVAGNTIYF TGTGCCAGCAGTGAACAGTGGGGGGTTGCTGGAAACACCATATATTTT TRBJ1-3 NA TRBV6-1 NA
CAWELTNRGSYEQYF TGTGCCTGGGAGCTCACCAACAGGGGCTCCTACGAGCAGTACTTC TRBJ2-7 TRBD1 TRBV30 NA
CASSLVPTGGGSYEQYF TGTGCCAGCAGCTTAGTCCCGACGGGAGGAGGCTCCTACGAGCAGTACTTC TRBJ2-7 TRBD2 TRBV7-6 NA
CAWSPDRFNEKLFF TGTGCCTGGAGCCCGGACAGGTTTAATGAAAAACTGTTTTTT TRBJ1-4 TRBD1 TRBV30 NA
CASSPGRGLNTEAFF TGTGCCAGCAGCCCGGGGAGGGGACTGAACACTGAAGCTTTCTTT TRBJ1-1 NA TRBV7-2 NA
CASSTIQGAAGASYEQYF TGTGCCAGCAGCACGATACAGGGGGCAGCGGGAGCTTCCTACGAGCAGTACTTC TRBJ2-7 NA TRBV11-2 NA
CASSKRGVTEAFF TGTGCCAGCAGCAAACGAGGGGTCACTGAAGCTTTCTTT TRBJ1-1 NA TRBV21-1 NA
CATSRDAGGTEAFF TGTGCCACCAGCAGAGATGCGGGGGGCACTGAAGCTTTCTTT TRBJ1-1 NA TRBV15 NA
CASSERLAGVGELFF TGTGCCAGCAGTGAGCGGCTAGCGGGAGTCGGGGAGCTGTTTTTT TRBJ2-2 TRBD2 TRBV2 NA
CASSQGSSSGVTDTQYF TGCGCCAGCAGCCAAGGGTCTTCTAGCGGGGTCACAGATACGCAGTATTTT TRBJ2-3 TRBD2 TRBV4-1 NA
CAYEAGSTDTQYF TGTGCCTATGAAGCGGGGAGCACAGATACGCAGTATTTT TRBJ2-3 TRBD2 TRBV30 NA
CASSTSRNYGYTF TGTGCCAGCAGTACTTCCCGGAACTATGGCTACACCTTC TRBJ1-2 NA TRBV6-5 NA
CASIGQALYEQYF TGTGCCAGCATTGGTCAGGCCCTCTACGAGCAGTACTTC TRBJ2-7 NA TRBV25-1 NA
CASSEGSPSKGIF TGTGCCAGCAGCGAAGGTTCCCCTAGTAAGGGCATCTTC TRBJ2-7 NA TRBV6-1 NA
CAISESEGSPLHF TGTGCCATCAGTGAGTCGGAGGGTTCACCCCTCCACTTT TRBJ1-6 NA TRBV10-3 NA
CASSSSGRSNNEQFF TGTGCCAGCAGTTCCAGCGGGCGGAGTAACAATGAGCAGTTCTTC TRBJ2-1 NA TRBV6-6 NA
CASSGGQGVGYGYTF TGTGCCAGCAGTGGGGGACAGGGGGTCGGCTATGGCTACACCTTC TRBJ1-2 TRBD1 TRBV28 NA
CASSLGFAHEQYF TGTGCCAGCAGCCTCGGATTTGCCCACGAGCAGTACTTC TRBJ2-7 NA TRBV7-2 NA
CASSTGTGGRGSPLHF TGCGCCAGCAGCACCGGGACAGGGGGAAGGGGATCACCCCTCCACTTT TRBJ1-6 TRBD1 TRBV5-1 NA
CASSLVGGRYEQYF TGTGCCAGCAGCTTGGTTGGAGGTCGGTACGAGCAGTACTTC TRBJ2-7 NA TRBV5-4 NA
CASSYPTGATNEQFF TGTGCCAGCAGTTACCCCACAGGGGCCACCAATGAGCAGTTCTTC TRBJ2-1 TRBD1 TRBV6-6 NA
CASSPSGRIQATDTQYF TGCGCCAGCAGCCCTAGCGGGAGGATCCAAGCCACAGATACGCAGTATTTT TRBJ2-3 TRBD2 TRBV4-1 NA
CASTPGGLYEQYF TGTGCCAGCACCCCGGGAGGCCTCTACGAGCAGTACTTC TRBJ2-7 TRBD2 TRBV25-1 NA
CASRRPGLAGEETQYF TGTGCCAGCCGCCGACCGGGACTAGCGGGCGAAGAGACCCAGTACTTC TRBJ2-5 TRBD2 TRBV4-2 NA
CASSFDPANTEAFF TGTGCCAGCAGCTTCGACCCGGCGAACACTGAAGCTTTCTTT TRBJ1-1 NA TRBV7-2 NA